These T cell receptor beta chains were read from a single sample in a study of T cell responses to AZD1222 COVID-19 vaccine. Here immunoSEQ multiplex PCR was the method, and the copy in TCRdb shows in-frame clones only, minus some. The sample holds approximately 100,000 clones, about nine tenths seen once. Sample: peripheral blood, taken on day 0 of AZD1222 vaccination. Receptor source: an adult in good health. Both conserved end residues are part of each CDR3. A D gene is named only where the DNA matches it firmly. Clone size is stated in some rows and not others, as once, few, many or a class when expanded.

CDR3 DNA	CDR3 protein	J gene	V gene	D gene	clone size
TGTGCCAGCAGCGCGGACTATGGCTACACCTTC	CASSADYGYTF	TRBJ1-2	TRBV7-6	-	-
TGTGCCAGCAGCTTGGGGCCGGGGGTAACCTACGAGCAGTACTTC	CASSLGPGVTYEQYF	TRBJ2-7	TRBV5-4	-	-
TGTGCCAGCAGCGCGACTAGCGGGCCTCTCAATGAGCAGTTCTTC	CASSATSGPLNEQFF	TRBJ2-1	TRBV9	TRBD2	-
TGTGCTAGTGTCTTGAGACAGGGTGAAGCTTTCTTT	CASVLRQGEAFF	TRBJ1-1	TRBV12-5	TRBD1	once
TGTGCCAGCAGCCTAGGGGGGCCCAGGGTGACTAATGAAAAACTGTTTTTT	CASSLGGPRVTNEKLFF	TRBJ1-4	TRBV7-2	-	-
TGTGCCAGCAGCCAAGCCGGACAGGGGATGGATCAGCCCCAGCATTTT	CASSQAGQGMDQPQHF	TRBJ1-5	TRBV4-2	TRBD1	few
TGCGCCAGCAGCCGCTTTCTCGGTGGAAACACCATATATTTT	CASSRFLGGNTIYF	TRBJ1-3	TRBV4-1	-	-
TGTGCCAGCAGTCTAGGGACAGGTGGAGGCTACACCTTC	CASSLGTGGGYTF	TRBJ1-2	TRBV12-3/TRBV12-4	TRBD1	-
TGTGCCAGCAGATGGGACGGCAATCAGCCCCAGCATTTT	CASRWDGNQPQHF	TRBJ1-5	TRBV2	-	-
TGTGCCAGCAGCTTGGAGGTAGCCCAAGAGACCCAGTACTTC	CASSLEVAQETQYF	TRBJ2-5	TRBV5-4	-	-
TGTGCCAGCAGCCCTACGGGACAGGGGAACACTGAAGCTTTCTTT	CASSPTGQGNTEAFF	TRBJ1-1	TRBV5-4	TRBD1	-
TGTGCCAGCGGGGGGGAGGTTGGCTATGGCTACACCTTC	CASGGEVGYGYTF	TRBJ1-2	TRBV6-5	-	-
TGTGCCAGTAGTATGACTCCCAGCTCCTACGAGCAGTACTTC	CASSMTPSSYEQYF	TRBJ2-7	TRBV19	-	-
TGTGCCTGGAGGCAAACCCATCCCATATCTAATGAAAAACTGTTTTTT	CAWRQTHPISNEKLFF	TRBJ1-4	TRBV30	-	-
TGTGCCAGCAGAGCTGGGGGTCTGGGAGCGTACACTGAAGCTTTCTTT	CASRAGGLGAYTEAFF	TRBJ1-1	TRBV4-2	-	-
TGTGCCAGCAGCTCCTTTGATGAGCAGTTCTTC	CASSSFDEQFF	TRBJ2-1	TRBV7-9	-	-
TGTGCCAGCAGCTACATCTGGGACATGGGCTACGAGCAGTACTTC	CASSYIWDMGYEQYF	TRBJ2-7	TRBV13	-	-
TGTGCCAGCAGTTCCCTTTTCCGTAGCTCCTACAATGAGCAGTTCTTC	CASSSLFRSSYNEQFF	TRBJ2-1	TRBV6-5	-	-
TGTGCCAGCAGTTTTGGACAGGCCTACGAGCAGTACTTC	CASSFGQAYEQYF	TRBJ2-7	TRBV27	TRBD1	-
TGCGCCAGCAGCCAAGCCTTTACAGGGAACGAGCAGTACTTC	CASSQAFTGNEQYF	TRBJ2-7	TRBV4-1	-	-
TGCGCCAGCAGCTTAACAGGGGGCAATCAGCCCCAGCATTTT	CASSLTGGNQPQHF	TRBJ1-5	TRBV5-1	TRBD1	-
TGTGCCAGCAGTTACTTGCCTCAGGAGACAAGCCCTGGCTACACCTTC	CASSYLPQETSPGYTF	TRBJ1-2	TRBV6-5	-	-
TGTGCCAGCAGCTTTCACCCAGGGGGTGGGGAGACCCAGTACTTC	CASSFHPGGGETQYF	TRBJ2-5	TRBV7-8	TRBD1	-
TGCGCCAGCAGCCAAGATCGGGTCATGGGCCGCTACGAGCAGTACTTC	CASSQDRVMGRYEQYF	TRBJ2-7	TRBV4-3	-	-
TGTGCCAGCAGCTTGTATGGGGGAAAACTGTTTTTT	CASSLYGGKLFF	TRBJ1-4	TRBV5-6	-	medium-sized
TGTGCCAGCAGCATCAAGGCGGGGGCGCGGGGCTACACCTTC	CASSIKAGARGYTF	TRBJ1-2	TRBV7-2	-	-
TGTGCCAGCTCACCCGGACAGGGGTTTTTCTACGAGCAGTACTTC	CASSPGQGFFYEQYF	TRBJ2-7	TRBV18	TRBD1	few
TGTGCCAGCTCACCAGTCTCGGGGCTCGGTGAAAAACTGTTTTTT	CASSPVSGLGEKLFF	TRBJ1-4	TRBV18	-	once
TGTGCCAGCAGTAAGGAGGGTGGCAATCAGCCCCAGCATTTT	CASSKEGGNQPQHF	TRBJ1-5	TRBV6-5	-	-
TGTGCCAGCAGCCAGGTAGCGGGGGGGGGCCTCGATACGCAGTATTTT	CASSQVAGGGLDTQYF	TRBJ2-3	TRBV3-1/TRBV3-2	TRBD2	-
TGTGCCAGCAGTTTCGGCAGGGGGGGTGAGACCCAGTACTTC	CASSFGRGGETQYF	TRBJ2-5	TRBV27	-	-
TGTGCCAGTAGTATGGCAGGCAATCAGCCCCAGCATTTT	CASSMAGNQPQHF	TRBJ1-5	TRBV19	-	-
TGTGCCACCAGCAGAGCGGGGGGGGACTACAATGAGCAGTTCTTC	CATSRAGGDYNEQFF	TRBJ2-1	TRBV15	TRBD2	-
TGCGCCAGCCAGATACTAGCGGGGGGTGAGCAGTTCTTC	CASQILAGGEQFF	TRBJ2-1	TRBV10-2	TRBD2	-
TGTGCCAGACAGGGGGGTAATGAAAAACTGTTTTTT	CARQGGNEKLFF	TRBJ1-4	TRBV3-1/TRBV3-2	TRBD1	-
TGTGCCAGCAGTTCGGGCGGGTCCCAAGAGACCCAGTACTTC	CASSSGGSQETQYF	TRBJ2-5	TRBV6-2/TRBV6-3	-	-
TGTGCCAGCAGCTGGATAGGGGCCACAGATACGCAGTATTTT	CASSWIGATDTQYF	TRBJ2-3	TRBV7-2	-	once
TGTGCCAGCAGCTTAGCTGGGGCAGATACGCAGTATTTT	CASSLAGADTQYF	TRBJ2-3	TRBV7-9	-	-
TGTGCCAGCAGTTTAGGGACTGGCACTGAAGCTTTCTTT	CASSLGTGTEAFF	TRBJ1-1	TRBV12-3/TRBV12-4	-	-
TGTGCCAGCAGCTTGAGGCCTACCTCTGAGCAGTTCTTC	CASSLRPTSEQFF	TRBJ2-1	TRBV5-5	-	-
TGTGCCAGCACCCAACTAGCGGGGGGGCCTAGTGAGCTGTTTTTT	CASTQLAGGPSELFF	TRBJ2-2	TRBV28	TRBD2	-
TGTGCCAGCAGTTTGTCAGGGGAGGATGGCTACACCTTC	CASSLSGEDGYTF	TRBJ1-2	TRBV12-3/TRBV12-4	-	once
TGTGCCAGCAGCCAGCGGTCGGGGGCGCCCTCCTACGAGCAGTACTTC	CASSQRSGAPSYEQYF	TRBJ2-7	TRBV3-1/TRBV3-2	-	once
TGTGCCAGCAGTGAAAGAGGGGACAGAAACACTGAAGCTTTCTTT	CASSERGDRNTEAFF	TRBJ1-1	TRBV6-1	TRBD1	-
TGTGCCAGCAGCCCCCACCCGGGACAGACCACCTATGGCTACACCTTC	CASSPHPGQTTYGYTF	TRBJ1-2	TRBV7-9	TRBD1	once
TGTGCCAGCAGTTACGGCGCCCCAGGGCAGCCCCAGCATTTT	CASSYGAPGQPQHF	TRBJ1-5	TRBV6-5	-	-
TGTGCCAGCAGCTTTTCTATTATTGGACAGGGCGACGGGGAGCTGTTTTTT	CASSFSIIGQGDGELFF	TRBJ2-2	TRBV11-3	TRBD1	-
TGTGCCAGCTCGTTCAATCGCCAAGCAGGGGGCATGACTAATGAAAAACTGTTTTTT	CASSFNRQAGGMTNEKLFF	TRBJ1-4	TRBV18	TRBD1	-
TGTGCCAGCAGCCCACGGGGGGTCATGAACACTGAAGCTTTCTTT	CASSPRGVMNTEAFF	TRBJ1-1	TRBV6-2/TRBV6-3	-	few
TGCAGCGTGATCACTAGCGGGGGCAGGTATGAGCAGTTCTTC	CSVITSGGRYEQFF	TRBJ2-1	TRBV29-1	TRBD2	-
TGTGCCAGCAGCTTAGTCCCGACAGGGGTTCGTAGCTACACCTTC	CASSLVPTGVRSYTF	TRBJ1-2	TRBV13	TRBD1	-
TGTGCCAGCAGCTTGTGGGGGGGCGCAGATAGAGATACGCAGTATTTT	CASSLWGGADRDTQYF	TRBJ2-3	TRBV5-4	-	once
TGCGCCAGCAGCTTCGACAGTACGAACACTGAAGCTTTCTTT	CASSFDSTNTEAFF	TRBJ1-1	TRBV5-1	-	once
TGTGCCAGTAGTGCGTACGGGGATAGCGTTTTATACGAGCAGTACTTC	CASSAYGDSVLYEQYF	TRBJ2-7	TRBV19	-	-
TGTGCCAGTAGTAAGGGACAGGTGGTCGGCGAGCAGTACTTC	CASSKGQVVGEQYF	TRBJ2-7	TRBV19	TRBD1	-